This T cell receptor beta chain comes out of a study of OX40 agonist ivuxolimab in advanced cancers. In the study overall: Every 2 weeks, patients got intravenous ivuxolimab at one of six dose levels (0.01-10 mg/kg). Participants averaged approximately 65 years of age (range 23 to 79) and were 75% to 90% male.

Autoimmune disease history or systemic immunosuppression meant exclusion. Samples were taken at baseline and on day 1 of cycles 4 and 7. Germline CDR1 reads LNHDA; CDR2 reads SQIVND (reference sequence). This CDR3 comprises 12 residues. Trimming left V 6 bases short and J 7 bases short, with 10 bases between. The repertoire was sequenced with immunoSEQ multiplex PCR; TCRdb's copy has only in-frame clones and lacks some. The table includes tens of thousands of clones, 75% to 90% detected once. The sequencing here drew on CD4+ or CD8+ T cells sorted from blood, taken in a trial of the OX40 agonist ivuxolimab. The TCR sequence derives from an adult with an advanced solid tumor such as melanoma, head and neck, liver or kidney cancer. The chain uses TRBV19 and TRBJ2-1, with D perhaps assigned TRBD1 or TRBD2 (5 bases each). The chain's CDR3 is CASRGAGNEQFF. The DNA for the CDR3 is TGTGCCAGTAGGGGAGCAGGGAATGAGCAGTTCTTC.